This T cell receptor (beta chain) derives from a study of cytomegalovirus exposure and HLA in healthy donors. Study-level points and caveats: In a later analysis, at a false discovery rate of 0.05, some 15,000 TCR beta sequences were associated with HLA alleles. No immune exposure information besides CMV serostatus was available.

Amplification used 60 Vbeta primers and 13 Jbeta primers. TCRdb's copy holds only in-frame clones and misses some; the assay was immunoSEQ multiplex PCR. The sample holds roughly 180,000 clones, about three quarters seen once. As concerns this clone: Antigen: not known. This specimen includes other DNA sequences encoding the same CDR3.

The CDR3 loop spans 15 amino acids. CDR1 and CDR2 from the germline V gene are SEHNR and FQNEAQ (reference sequence). The J segment lost 1 base and the V segment lost 1 base, leaving 0 bases of the junction unmatched. The sequence derives from a female donor in good health and CMV-seronegative. V is TRBV7-9 and J is TRBJ2-3; 9 nucleotides line up with TRBD2. The sequenced sample consisted of PBMCs. The chain's CDR3 is CASSLGTSGTDTQYF. DNA for the CDR3: TGTGCCAGCAGCTTAGGGACTAGCGGCACAGATACGCAGTATTTT.